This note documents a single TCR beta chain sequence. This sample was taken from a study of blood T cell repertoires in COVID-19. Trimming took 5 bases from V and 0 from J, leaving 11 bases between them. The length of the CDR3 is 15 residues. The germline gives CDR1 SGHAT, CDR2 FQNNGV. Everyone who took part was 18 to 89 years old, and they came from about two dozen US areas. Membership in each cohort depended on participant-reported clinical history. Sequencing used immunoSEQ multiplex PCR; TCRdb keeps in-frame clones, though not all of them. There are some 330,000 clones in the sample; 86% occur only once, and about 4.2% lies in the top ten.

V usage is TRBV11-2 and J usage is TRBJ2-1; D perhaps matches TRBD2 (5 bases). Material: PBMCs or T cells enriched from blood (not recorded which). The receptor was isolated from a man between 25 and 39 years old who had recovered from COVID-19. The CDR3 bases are TGTGCCAGCAGCAGACCGGGAAACTCCTACAATGAGCAGTTCTTC. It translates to CASSRPGNSYNEQFF.